Listed below are T cell receptor beta chains from one sample, sequenced in a study of cytomegalovirus exposure and HLA in healthy donors. Repertoires were generated with immunoSEQ multiplex PCR, while TCRdb's copy carries only in-frame clones and drops some. The table lists around 150,000 clones, approximately 84% of them singletons, with roughly 30% in the top ten. Sequenced: PBMCs. Receptor source: a man aged 25-40 years in good health and CMV-seropositive. Both conserved end residues are part of each CDR3. The D gene is left open where the match is weak. Not all rows give a size; the values are once, few, many and, for expanded clones, a class.

D: .
size: .
J: TRBJ2-1
V: TRBV7-2
DNA: TGTGCCAGCAGCGCTAGCGTATATGAGCAGTTCTTC
CDR3: CASSASVYEQFF

D: TRBD2
size: .
J: TRBJ2-1
V: TRBV18
DNA: TGTGCCAGCTCGCCGACTAGCGGGGGGTACTCCTACAATGAGCAGTTCTTC
CDR3: CASSPTSGGYSYNEQFF

D: TRBD1
size: .
J: TRBJ1-1
V: TRBV6-5
DNA: TGTGCCAGCAGCCGACAGGGCGCTAGCACTGAAGCTTTCTTT
CDR3: CASSRQGASTEAFF

D: TRBD1
size: .
J: TRBJ2-3
V: TRBV29-1
DNA: TGCAGCGTTGAAGGAGGGACAGATAGTCAAACAGATACGCAGTATTTT
CDR3: CSVEGGTDSQTDTQYF

D: TRBD1
size: once
J: TRBJ1-2
V: TRBV10-3
DNA: TGTGCCATCAGCCGGGGGGGACAGGGCTTATATGGCTACACCTTC
CDR3: CAISRGGQGLYGYTF

D: TRBD1
size: .
J: TRBJ1-2
V: TRBV5-1
DNA: TGCGCCAGCAGCCTCGGACAGGAGGGCTATGGCTACACCTTC
CDR3: CASSLGQEGYGYTF

D: .
size: .
J: TRBJ1-2
V: TRBV4-1
DNA: TGCGCCAGCAGTCCCGCAGGGGCCCAATCTAACTATGGCTACACCTTC
CDR3: CASSPAGAQSNYGYTF

D: .
size: .
J: TRBJ2-7
V: TRBV5-1
DNA: TGCGCCAGCAGCTTTGGGCTCGATAAGGACTATCGCCCCTACGAGCAGTACTTC
CDR3: CASSFGLDKDYRPYEQYF

D: .
size: .
J: TRBJ2-7
V: TRBV10-3
DNA: TGTGCCATCAGTGATTACAGGGAATACGAGCAGTACTTC
CDR3: CAISDYREYEQYF

D: .
size: .
J: TRBJ1-3
V: TRBV30
DNA: TGTGCCTGGAGTGTAGGGGATATAGCCTCTGGAAACACCATATATTTT
CDR3: CAWSVGDIASGNTIYF

D: TRBD1
size: .
J: TRBJ1-1
V: TRBV4-1
DNA: TGCGCCAGCAGCCGGACAGGGTCGGGGAACACTGAAGCTTTCTTT
CDR3: CASSRTGSGNTEAFF

D: .
size: .
J: TRBJ2-7
V: TRBV6-1
DNA: TGTGCCAGCAGTGGTAGCGGCAAGGTGTTGCAGTACTTC
CDR3: CASSGSGKVLQYF

D: .
size: few
J: TRBJ1-4
V: TRBV6-6
DNA: TGTGCCAGCACCACCAGTGATATATCAACTAATGAAAAACTGTTTTTT
CDR3: CASTTSDISTNEKLFF

D: TRBD1
size: once
J: TRBJ2-3
V: TRBV4-3
DNA: TGCGCCAGCAGCCAAACGACAGGGAGCACAGATACGCAGTATTTT
CDR3: CASSQTTGSTDTQYF

D: TRBD2
size: .
J: TRBJ2-3
V: TRBV7-8
DNA: TGTGCCAGCAGCCGGACTAGCGGGGACACAGATACGCAGTATTTT
CDR3: CASSRTSGDTDTQYF

D: TRBD2
size: few
J: TRBJ2-1
V: TRBV10-3
DNA: TGTGCCATCAGTGGGGGCCAAGGACTAGTCAATGAGCAGTTCTTC
CDR3: CAISGGQGLVNEQFF

D: .
size: .
J: TRBJ2-4
V: TRBV13
DNA: TGTGCCAGCAGAGGCTCCAGGTCCCCTTGGGACATTCAGTACTTC
CDR3: CASRGSRSPWDIQYF

D: .
size: .
J: TRBJ1-4
V: TRBV5-6
DNA: TGTGCCAGCACCACTCCCGGGGGGGGCAGTGAAAAACTGTTTTTT
CDR3: CASTTPGGGSEKLFF

D: .
size: few
J: TRBJ1-1
V: TRBV7-9
DNA: TGTGCCAGCAGCTTAACCATCGGCACTGAAGCTTTCTTT
CDR3: CASSLTIGTEAFF

D: .
size: .
J: TRBJ2-2
V: TRBV5-6
DNA: TGTGCCAGCAGCTGGGGCCCCGGGGAGCTGTTTTTT
CDR3: CASSWGPGELFF